The rows below give T cell receptor beta chains drawn from one sample of a study of blood T cells in healthy people across ages. TCRdb itself ran the 5' RACE reads through MiXCR, one entry per CDR3 protein. This table has fewer than 600,000 distinct CDR3 sequences, roughly a quarter appearing once. This sample was also put to use in a study of T cells of mothers and their children.

The sequenced sample was blood. The receptors stem from a boy aged 2 to 9 in good health. CDR3s include the opening cysteine and the closing phenylalanine or tryptophan. The order of the fields is J gene, D gene, V gene, clone size, CDR3 protein, CDR3 DNA. D genes are given only for firm matches. Clone size is stated in some rows and not others, as once, few, many or a class when expanded.

j_gene: TRBJ2-7
d_gene: NA
v_gene: TRBV7-9
abundance: NA
CDR3aa: CASSLDQGKQYF
CDR3nt: TGTGCCAGCAGCCTTGACCAGGGGAAGCAGTACTTC

j_gene: TRBJ2-7
d_gene: TRBD2
v_gene: TRBV20-1
abundance: NA
CDR3aa: CSASRAAGVKGEQYF
CDR3nt: TGCAGTGCTAGCCGAGCAGCGGGGGTAAAGGGCGAGCAGTACTTC

j_gene: TRBJ2-1
d_gene: TRBD2
v_gene: TRBV29-1
abundance: many
CDR3aa: CSVELAGGNEQFF
CDR3nt: TGCAGCGTTGAACTAGCGGGAGGGAATGAGCAGTTCTTC

j_gene: TRBJ2-7
d_gene: TRBD1
v_gene: TRBV27
abundance: few
CDR3aa: CASSPAPGQGHYEQYF
CDR3nt: TGTGCCAGCAGTCCCGCCCCGGGACAGGGGCACTACGAGCAGTACTTC

j_gene: TRBJ1-2
d_gene: NA
v_gene: TRBV12-3/TRBV12-4
abundance: NA
CDR3aa: CASSSSPGGLYGYTF
CDR3nt: TGTGCCAGCAGTTCCTCCCCCGGGGGTCTCTATGGCTACACCTTC

j_gene: TRBJ1-1
d_gene: NA
v_gene: TRBV29-1
abundance: few
CDR3aa: CSVDSFIFPDEAFF
CDR3nt: TGCAGCGTTGACAGTTTTATTTTTCCGGATGAAGCTTTCTTT

j_gene: TRBJ1-2
d_gene: NA
v_gene: TRBV25-1
abundance: NA
CDR3aa: CASSRGFNYGYTF
CDR3nt: TGTGCCAGCAGCCGGGGGTTTAACTATGGCTACACCTTC

j_gene: TRBJ2-1
d_gene: TRBD2
v_gene: TRBV3-1
abundance: NA
CDR3aa: CASTQGTSGLYNEQFF
CDR3nt: TGTGCCAGCACCCAAGGAACTAGCGGGTTATACAATGAGCAGTTCTTC

j_gene: TRBJ2-2
d_gene: NA
v_gene: TRBV5-6
abundance: NA
CDR3aa: CASSHVGELFF
CDR3nt: TGTGCCAGCAGCCACGTAGGGGAGCTGTTTTTT

j_gene: TRBJ2-2
d_gene: NA
v_gene: TRBV4-2
abundance: few
CDR3aa: CASSQPETRPGELFF
CDR3nt: TGTGCCAGCAGCCAGCCCGAGACTAGGCCCGGGGAGCTGTTTTTT

j_gene: TRBJ2-1
d_gene: TRBD2
v_gene: TRBV11-3
abundance: few
CDR3aa: CASSSGGLGHEQFF
CDR3nt: TGTGCCAGCAGCTCGGGGGGGCTGGGCCATGAGCAGTTCTTC

j_gene: TRBJ1-5
d_gene: TRBD1
v_gene: TRBV6-5
abundance: few
CDR3aa: CASSPRVLQGVQPQHF
CDR3nt: TGTGCCAGCAGCCCTAGGGTCCTACAGGGGGTTCAGCCCCAGCATTTT

j_gene: TRBJ1-2
d_gene: NA
v_gene: TRBV30
abundance: few
CDR3aa: CAWSVDTVWYGYTF
CDR3nt: TGTGCCTGGAGTGTAGACACTGTATGGTATGGCTACACCTTC

j_gene: TRBJ1-1
d_gene: TRBD1
v_gene: TRBV6-5
abundance: NA
CDR3aa: CASRGTVNTEAFF
CDR3nt: TGTGCCAGCCGGGGGACAGTAAACACTGAAGCTTTCTTT

j_gene: TRBJ1-2
d_gene: NA
v_gene: TRBV20-1
abundance: few
CDR3aa: CSASPDAQGTGGYTF
CDR3nt: TGCAGTGCTTCTCCCGACGCACAGGGAACTGGTGGCTACACCTTC

j_gene: TRBJ2-1
d_gene: NA
v_gene: TRBV10-2
abundance: few
CDR3aa: CASSENSGRTSNEQFF
CDR3nt: TGCGCCAGCAGTGAGAATTCGGGACGTACCTCCAATGAGCAGTTCTTC

j_gene: TRBJ2-5
d_gene: NA
v_gene: TRBV12-3/TRBV12-4
abundance: NA
CDR3aa: CASSFLLAQETQYF
CDR3nt: TGTGCCAGCAGTTTTCTGCTAGCCCAAGAGACCCAGTACTTC

j_gene: TRBJ2-7
d_gene: TRBD1
v_gene: TRBV11-1
abundance: NA
CDR3aa: CASSSDRGGEQYF
CDR3nt: TGTGCCAGCAGCTCGGACAGGGGAGGCGAGCAGTACTTC

j_gene: TRBJ2-1
d_gene: NA
v_gene: TRBV7-9
abundance: NA
CDR3aa: CASSSRRASYNEQFF
CDR3nt: TGTGCCAGCAGCTCTAGGAGGGCGTCGTACAATGAGCAGTTCTTC

j_gene: TRBJ1-6
d_gene: TRBD1
v_gene: TRBV6-5
abundance: few
CDR3aa: CASRNRDRRSPLHF
CDR3nt: TGTGCCAGCAGAAACCGGGACAGGAGGTCACCCCTCCACTTT

j_gene: TRBJ1-1
d_gene: NA
v_gene: TRBV7-9
abundance: NA
CDR3aa: CASSLATTGRTEAFF
CDR3nt: TGTGCCAGCAGCTTAGCTACTACAGGGCGTACTGAAGCTTTCTTT

j_gene: TRBJ2-7
d_gene: TRBD1
v_gene: TRBV7-9
abundance: NA
CDR3aa: CASSYGQGGHEQYF
CDR3nt: TGTGCCAGCAGCTATGGACAGGGGGGCCACGAGCAGTACTTC

j_gene: TRBJ1-2
d_gene: TRBD1
v_gene: TRBV30
abundance: NA
CDR3aa: CAWSGDRDPWGGGYTF
CDR3nt: TGTGCCTGGAGTGGCGACAGGGACCCCTGGGGTGGCGGCTACACCTTC

j_gene: TRBJ2-5
d_gene: TRBD1
v_gene: TRBV12-3/TRBV12-4
abundance: many
CDR3aa: CASSLGQAGETQYF
CDR3nt: TGTGCCAGCAGTTTGGGACAGGCGGGAGAGACCCAGTACTTC

j_gene: TRBJ2-5
d_gene: NA
v_gene: TRBV5-1
abundance: few
CDR3aa: CASRSGWRGSRETQYF
CDR3nt: TGCGCCAGCAGATCCGGTTGGCGGGGCTCCCGAGAGACCCAGTACTTC

j_gene: TRBJ2-5
d_gene: NA
v_gene: TRBV29-1
abundance: many
CDR3aa: CSVVKTSQETQYF
CDR3nt: TGCAGCGTTGTTAAGACTAGCCAAGAGACCCAGTACTTC

j_gene: TRBJ1-2
d_gene: NA
v_gene: TRBV12-3/TRBV12-4
abundance: few
CDR3aa: CASSTTVGYTF
CDR3nt: TGTGCCAGCAGTACGACAGTTGGCTACACCTTC

j_gene: TRBJ2-6
d_gene: TRBD1
v_gene: TRBV27
abundance: NA
CDR3aa: CASSLYPGTGGSGANVLTF
CDR3nt: TGTGCCAGCAGTTTATATCCGGGGACAGGCGGCTCTGGGGCCAACGTCCTGACTTTC

j_gene: TRBJ1-2
d_gene: NA
v_gene: TRBV11-2
abundance: few
CDR3aa: CASSKLGLSGYTF
CDR3nt: TGTGCCAGCAGCAAACTGGGTTTGTCGGGCTACACCTTC

j_gene: TRBJ2-3
d_gene: TRBD2
v_gene: TRBV27
abundance: few
CDR3aa: CASSFFPAAGGSADTQYF
CDR3nt: TGTGCCAGCAGTTTTTTCCCCGCAGCGGGAGGGTCGGCAGATACGCAGTATTTT

j_gene: TRBJ2-1
d_gene: TRBD2
v_gene: TRBV10-2
abundance: few
CDR3aa: CASFSGSSDEQFF
CDR3nt: TGCGCCAGCTTTAGCGGGAGCAGTGATGAGCAGTTCTTC

j_gene: TRBJ2-7
d_gene: TRBD2
v_gene: TRBV29-1
abundance: NA
CDR3aa: CSVELTSGSLDEQYF
CDR3nt: TGCAGCGTTGAGTTGACTAGCGGGAGTCTCGACGAGCAGTACTTC

j_gene: TRBJ1-2
d_gene: NA
v_gene: TRBV12-3/TRBV12-4
abundance: NA
CDR3aa: CASTRGSKGYTF
CDR3nt: TGTGCCAGCACCCGCGGGTCTAAAGGCTACACCTTC

j_gene: TRBJ2-6
d_gene: TRBD1
v_gene: TRBV7-2
abundance: few
CDR3aa: CASSADRGLLGANVLTF
CDR3nt: TGTGCCAGCAGCGCGGACAGGGGGCTTTTGGGGGCCAACGTCCTGACTTTC

j_gene: TRBJ2-1
d_gene: TRBD1
v_gene: TRBV5-6
abundance: NA
CDR3aa: CASRPGQPALGEQFF
CDR3nt: TGTGCCAGCAGGCCGGGACAGCCAGCGCTGGGTGAGCAGTTCTTC

j_gene: TRBJ2-3
d_gene: TRBD2
v_gene: TRBV9
abundance: few
CDR3aa: CASSGEGLASDTQYF
CDR3nt: TGTGCCAGCAGCGGGGAAGGACTAGCATCAGATACGCAGTATTTT

j_gene: TRBJ2-7
d_gene: NA
v_gene: TRBV4-1
abundance: few
CDR3aa: CASSPSGDSPYEQYF
CDR3nt: TGCGCCAGCAGCCCAAGCGGGGACAGCCCTTACGAGCAGTACTTC

j_gene: TRBJ2-5
d_gene: NA
v_gene: TRBV6-5
abundance: many
CDR3aa: CASSYSKGQTQYF
CDR3nt: TGTGCCAGCAGTTACTCGAAAGGGCAGACCCAGTACTTC

j_gene: TRBJ2-1
d_gene: TRBD2
v_gene: TRBV3-1
abundance: NA
CDR3aa: CASSRTSGNNEQFF
CDR3nt: TGTGCCAGCAGCCGGACTAGCGGGAACAATGAGCAGTTCTTC

j_gene: TRBJ2-5
d_gene: TRBD2
v_gene: TRBV5-1
abundance: few
CDR3aa: CASSLALAGGSQETQYF
CDR3nt: TGCGCCAGCAGCTTGGCACTAGCGGGGGGGAGCCAAGAGACCCAGTACTTC

j_gene: TRBJ2-1
d_gene: NA
v_gene: TRBV20-1
abundance: few
CDR3aa: CSASNPASPYNEQFF
CDR3nt: TGCAGTGCTAGTAATCCGGCTAGCCCGTACAATGAGCAGTTCTTC

j_gene: TRBJ1-6
d_gene: NA
v_gene: TRBV6-1
abundance: NA
CDR3aa: CASKRPTLGDNSPLHF
CDR3nt: TGTGCCAGCAAACGACCCACCCTCGGAGATAATTCGCCCCTCCACTTT

j_gene: TRBJ2-7
d_gene: TRBD1
v_gene: TRBV29-1
abundance: few
CDR3aa: CSVADRDEQYF
CDR3nt: TGCAGCGTCGCGGACAGGGACGAGCAGTACTTC

j_gene: TRBJ2-2
d_gene: NA
v_gene: TRBV5-6
abundance: few
CDR3aa: CASSVDIHTNTGELFF
CDR3nt: TGTGCCAGCAGCGTGGACATCCACACGAACACCGGGGAGCTGTTTTTT

j_gene: TRBJ1-6
d_gene: NA
v_gene: TRBV20-1
abundance: NA
CDR3aa: CSARDTGYNSPLHF
CDR3nt: TGCAGTGCTAGAGACACAGGCTATAATTCACCCCTCCACTTT

j_gene: TRBJ2-1
d_gene: NA
v_gene: TRBV9
abundance: once
CDR3aa: CASSKGGEGNEQFF
CDR3nt: TGTGCCAGCAGCAAGGGGGGAGAGGGAAATGAGCAGTTCTTC

j_gene: TRBJ2-5
d_gene: NA
v_gene: TRBV12-3/TRBV12-4
abundance: NA
CDR3aa: CASSSPGRAYAGDKDLETQYF
CDR3nt: TGTGCCAGCAGCTCACCCGGCAGAGCCTATGCTGGGGACAAGGATTTGGAGACCCAGTACTTC

j_gene: TRBJ1-1
d_gene: NA
v_gene: TRBV6-2/TRBV6-3
abundance: NA
CDR3aa: CASRLYRVGTEAFF
CDR3nt: TGTGCCAGCCGGCTTTACAGGGTGGGGACTGAAGCTTTCTTT

j_gene: TRBJ2-2
d_gene: TRBD1
v_gene: TRBV12-3/TRBV12-4
abundance: few
CDR3aa: CASRFTGTGVSGELFF
CDR3nt: TGTGCCAGCCGTTTCACCGGGACAGGGGTCTCCGGGGAGCTGTTTTTT

j_gene: TRBJ2-5
d_gene: TRBD2
v_gene: TRBV27
abundance: NA
CDR3aa: CASSPGTSGDKETQYF
CDR3nt: TGTGCCAGCAGTCCCGGGACTAGCGGCGATAAAGAGACCCAGTACTTC

j_gene: TRBJ2-2
d_gene: NA
v_gene: TRBV6-6
abundance: NA
CDR3aa: CASTLGLRGTGELFF
CDR3nt: TGTGCCAGCACCCTCGGACTCCGAGGGACCGGGGAGCTGTTTTTT

j_gene: TRBJ2-5
d_gene: TRBD1
v_gene: TRBV29-1
abundance: few
CDR3aa: CSYMRGRETQYF
CDR3nt: TGCAGCTATATGAGGGGGCGGGAGACCCAGTACTTC

j_gene: TRBJ1-6
d_gene: NA
v_gene: TRBV12-3/TRBV12-4
abundance: NA
CDR3aa: CASTIQEADSPLHF
CDR3nt: TGTGCCAGCACCATACAGGAGGCGGATTCACCCCTCCACTTT

j_gene: TRBJ2-7
d_gene: TRBD1
v_gene: TRBV18
abundance: NA
CDR3aa: CASSLRTGYEQYF
CDR3nt: TGTGCCAGCTCACTACGGACAGGCTACGAGCAGTACTTC

j_gene: TRBJ1-2
d_gene: NA
v_gene: TRBV9
abundance: NA
CDR3aa: CASSVWKTANYGYTF
CDR3nt: TGTGCCAGCAGCGTGTGGAAAACCGCTAACTATGGCTACACCTTC

j_gene: TRBJ1-2
d_gene: NA
v_gene: TRBV4-2
abundance: once
CDR3aa: CASSQDLGGRTYGYTF
CDR3nt: TGTGCCAGCAGCCAAGATCTCGGGGGTCGGACTTATGGCTACACCTTC

j_gene: TRBJ1-1
d_gene: TRBD1
v_gene: TRBV9
abundance: few
CDR3aa: CASSVGTGGLQAFF
CDR3nt: TGTGCCAGCAGCGTGGGGACAGGGGGCCTACAAGCTTTCTTT

j_gene: TRBJ2-3
d_gene: NA
v_gene: TRBV4-3
abundance: NA
CDR3aa: CASSQDSPSEQYF
CDR3nt: TGCGCCAGCAGCCAAGATAGTCCGAGTGAGCAGTATTTT